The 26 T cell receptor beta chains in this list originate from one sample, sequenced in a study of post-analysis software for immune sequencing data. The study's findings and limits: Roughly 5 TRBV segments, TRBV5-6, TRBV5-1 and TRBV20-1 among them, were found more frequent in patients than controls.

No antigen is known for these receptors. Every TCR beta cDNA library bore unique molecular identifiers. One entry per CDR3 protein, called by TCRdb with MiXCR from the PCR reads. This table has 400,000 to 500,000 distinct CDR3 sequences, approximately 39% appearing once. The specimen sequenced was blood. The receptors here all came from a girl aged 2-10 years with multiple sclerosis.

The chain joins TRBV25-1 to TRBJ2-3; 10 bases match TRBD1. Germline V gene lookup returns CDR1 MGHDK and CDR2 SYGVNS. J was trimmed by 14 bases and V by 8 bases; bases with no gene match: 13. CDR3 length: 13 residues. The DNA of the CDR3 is TGTGCCAGCGGGGGACAGGGGAATGAAAAACTGTATTTT. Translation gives CASGGQGNEKLYF. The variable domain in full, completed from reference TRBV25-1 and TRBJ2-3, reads EADIYQTPRYLVIGTGKKITLECSQTMGHDKMYWYQQDPGMELHLIHYSYGVNSTEKGDLSSESTVSRIRTEHFPLTLESARPSHTSQYLCASGGQGNEKLYFGPGTRLTVL.

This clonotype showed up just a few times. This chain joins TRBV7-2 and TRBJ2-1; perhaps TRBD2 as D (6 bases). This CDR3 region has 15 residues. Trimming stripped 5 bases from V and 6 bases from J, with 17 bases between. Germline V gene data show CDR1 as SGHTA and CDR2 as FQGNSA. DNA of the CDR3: TGTGCCAGCAGCAACGACGCGGGATATGTCAATGAGCAGTTCTTC. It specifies CASSNDAGYVNEQFF.

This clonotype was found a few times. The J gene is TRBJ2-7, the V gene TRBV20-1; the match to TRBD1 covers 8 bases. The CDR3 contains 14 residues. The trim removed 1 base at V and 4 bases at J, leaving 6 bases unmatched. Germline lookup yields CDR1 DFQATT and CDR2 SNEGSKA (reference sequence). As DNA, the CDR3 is TGCAGTGCTAGAGTGACAGGGACAGGATACGAGCAGTACTTC. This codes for CSARVTGTGYEQYF.

The CDR3 DNA sequence: TGCAGTGCTAGCGCACAGGGAACTACCCGTAGGAACACTGAAGCTTTCTTT. It translates to CSASAQGTTRRNTEAFF. This chain links TRBV20-1 with TRBJ1-1, with D perhaps TRBD1 (6 bases). The CDR3 is 17 amino acids. Between the trimmed V and J ends, which lost 3 bases and 1 base, there was a span of 21 bases. Germline CDR1 DFQATT, CDR2 SNEGSKA (reference sequence).

CDR3 sequence: CASSLVPPNEQFF. The CDR3 DNA follows: TGCGCCAGCAGCTTGGTGCCCCCGAATGAGCAGTTCTTC. This chain joins TRBV5-1 and TRBJ2-1; D gene unclear. Trimming removed 0 bases at V and 7 bases at J, with 8 bases between. This CDR3 region has 13 residues. Per the germline V gene, CDR1 is SGHRS and CDR2 is YFSETQ. Full variable domain (rest looked up from reference TRBV5-1 and TRBJ2-1): KAGVTQTPRYLIKTRGQQVTLSCSPISGHRSVSWYQQTPGQGLQFLFEYFSETQRNKGNFPGRFSGRQFSNSRSEMNVSTLELGDSALYLCASSLVPPNEQFFGPGTRLTVL.

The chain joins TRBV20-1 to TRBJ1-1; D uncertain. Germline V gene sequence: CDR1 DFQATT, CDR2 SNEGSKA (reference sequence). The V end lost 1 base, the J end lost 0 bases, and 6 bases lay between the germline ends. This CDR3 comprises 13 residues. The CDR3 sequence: CSARGRMNTEAFF. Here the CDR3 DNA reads TGCAGTGCTAGAGGGCGGATGAACACTGAAGCTTTCTTT.

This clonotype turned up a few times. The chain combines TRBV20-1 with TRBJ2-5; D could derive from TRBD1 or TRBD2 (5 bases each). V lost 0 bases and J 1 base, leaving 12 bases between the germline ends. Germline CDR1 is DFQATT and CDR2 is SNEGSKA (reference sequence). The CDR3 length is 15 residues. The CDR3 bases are TGCAGTGCTAGAGATCCGAGGGGAATCCAAGAGACCCAGTACTTC. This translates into CSARDPRGIQETQYF.

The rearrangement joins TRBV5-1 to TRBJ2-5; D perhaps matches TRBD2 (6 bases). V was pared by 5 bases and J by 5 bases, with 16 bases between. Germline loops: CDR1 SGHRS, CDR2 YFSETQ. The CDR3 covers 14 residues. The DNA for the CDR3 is TGCGCCAGCAGGTTCTATAGCGGTATTGAGACCCAGTACTTC. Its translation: CASRFYSGIETQYF.

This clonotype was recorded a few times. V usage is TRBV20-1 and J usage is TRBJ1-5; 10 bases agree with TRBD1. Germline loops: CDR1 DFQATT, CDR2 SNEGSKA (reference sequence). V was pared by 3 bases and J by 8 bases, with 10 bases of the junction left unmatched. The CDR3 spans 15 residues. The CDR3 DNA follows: TGCAGTGCTAGGACGGGACAGGGGCCAAATAAGCCCCAGCATTTT. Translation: CSARTGQGPNKPQHF.

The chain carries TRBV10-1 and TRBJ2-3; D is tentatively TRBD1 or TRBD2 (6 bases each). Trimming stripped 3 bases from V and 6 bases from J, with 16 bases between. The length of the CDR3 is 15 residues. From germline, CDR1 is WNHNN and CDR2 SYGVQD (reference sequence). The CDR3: CASSDYGGQADTQYF. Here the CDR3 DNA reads TGCGCCAGCAGTGATTATGGGGGGCAGGCGGATACGCAGTATTTT.

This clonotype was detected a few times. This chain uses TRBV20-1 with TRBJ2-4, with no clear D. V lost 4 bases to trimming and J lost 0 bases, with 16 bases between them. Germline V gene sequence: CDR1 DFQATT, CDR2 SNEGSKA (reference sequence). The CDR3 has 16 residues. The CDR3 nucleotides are TGCAGTGCTACCGTAGCCGGTCGGTTAGCCAAAAACATTCAGTACTTC. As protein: CSATVAGRLAKNIQYF.

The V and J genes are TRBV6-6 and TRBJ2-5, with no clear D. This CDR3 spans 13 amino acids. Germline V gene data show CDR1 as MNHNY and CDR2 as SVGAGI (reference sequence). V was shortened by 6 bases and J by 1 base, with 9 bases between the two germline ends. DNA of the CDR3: TGTGCCAGCAGCCCCTTTACCCAAGAGACCCAGTACTTC. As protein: CASSPFTQETQYF.

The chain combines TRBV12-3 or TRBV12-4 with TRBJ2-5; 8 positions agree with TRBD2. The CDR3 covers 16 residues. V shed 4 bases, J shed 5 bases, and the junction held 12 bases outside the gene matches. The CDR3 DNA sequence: TGTGCCAGCAGTTCACCCACAATTGGCGGGGGGGAGACCCAGTACTTC. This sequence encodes CASSSPTIGGGETQYF.

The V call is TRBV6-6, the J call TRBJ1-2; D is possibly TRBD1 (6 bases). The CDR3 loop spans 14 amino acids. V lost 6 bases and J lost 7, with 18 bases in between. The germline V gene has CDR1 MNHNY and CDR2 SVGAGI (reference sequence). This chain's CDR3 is CASRRAGADGGYTF. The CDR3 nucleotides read TGTGCCAGCAGAAGAGCGGGGGCCGATGGTGGCTACACCTTC.

The CDR3 sequence is CASSEKGWWGANVLTF. The CDR3 region has the DNA TGTGCCAGCAGTGAGAAAGGGTGGTGGGGGGCCAACGTCCTGACTTTC. This chain connects TRBV25-1 to TRBJ2-6; D is undetermined. The germline V gene encodes CDR1 MGHDK and CDR2 SYGVNS. The length of the CDR3 is 16 residues. Trimming left V 3 bases short and J 4 bases short, with 13 bases between.

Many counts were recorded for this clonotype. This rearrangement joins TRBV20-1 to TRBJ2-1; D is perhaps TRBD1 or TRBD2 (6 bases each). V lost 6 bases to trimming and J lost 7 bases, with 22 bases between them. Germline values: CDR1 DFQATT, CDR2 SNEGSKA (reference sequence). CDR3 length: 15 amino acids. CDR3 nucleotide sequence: TGCAGTGCCCGACGCTTTTCAGGGGCGGGGAATGAGCAGTTCTTC. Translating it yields CSARRFSGAGNEQFF.

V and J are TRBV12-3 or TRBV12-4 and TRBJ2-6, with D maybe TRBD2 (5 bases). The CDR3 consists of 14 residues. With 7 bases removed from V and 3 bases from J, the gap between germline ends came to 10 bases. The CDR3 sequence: CASTRGYGANVLTF. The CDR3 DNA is TGTGCCAGCACCCGGGGTTATGGGGCCAACGTCCTGACTTTC.

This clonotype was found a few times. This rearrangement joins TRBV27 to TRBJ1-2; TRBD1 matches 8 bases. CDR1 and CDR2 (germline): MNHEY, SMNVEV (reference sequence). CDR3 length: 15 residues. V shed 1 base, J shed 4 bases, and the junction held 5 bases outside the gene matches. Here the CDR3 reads CASSLLAGTGYGYTF. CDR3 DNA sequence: TGTGCCAGCAGTTTATTGGCGGGGACAGGCTATGGCTACACCTTC.

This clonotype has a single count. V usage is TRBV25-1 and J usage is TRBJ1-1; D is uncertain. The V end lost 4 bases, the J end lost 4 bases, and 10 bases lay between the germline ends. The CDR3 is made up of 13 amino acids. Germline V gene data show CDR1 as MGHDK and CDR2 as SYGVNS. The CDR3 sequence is CASSVTVGTEAFF. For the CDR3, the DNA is TGTGCCAGCAGTGTAACAGTGGGCACTGAAGCTTTCTTT.

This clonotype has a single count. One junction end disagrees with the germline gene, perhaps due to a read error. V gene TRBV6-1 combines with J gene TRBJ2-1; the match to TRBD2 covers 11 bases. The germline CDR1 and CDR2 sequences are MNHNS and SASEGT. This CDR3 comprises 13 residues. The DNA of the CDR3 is TGTGCCAGCAGACTAGCGGGGGCGGATGAGCGGTTCTTC. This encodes CASRLAGADERFF.

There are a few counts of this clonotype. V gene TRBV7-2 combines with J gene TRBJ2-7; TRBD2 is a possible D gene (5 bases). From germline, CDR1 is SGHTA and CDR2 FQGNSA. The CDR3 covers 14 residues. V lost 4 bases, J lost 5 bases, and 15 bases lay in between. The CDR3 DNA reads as TGTGCCAGCAGCTATAGCGCGACTGCTGACGAGCAGTACTTC. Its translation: CASSYSATADEQYF. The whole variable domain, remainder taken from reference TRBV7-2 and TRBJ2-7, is GAGVSQSPSNKVTEKGKDVELRCDPISGHTALYWYRQSLGQGLEFLIYFQGNSAPDKSGLPSDRFSAERTGGSVSTLTIQRTQQEDSAVYLCASSYSATADEQYFGPGTRLTVT.

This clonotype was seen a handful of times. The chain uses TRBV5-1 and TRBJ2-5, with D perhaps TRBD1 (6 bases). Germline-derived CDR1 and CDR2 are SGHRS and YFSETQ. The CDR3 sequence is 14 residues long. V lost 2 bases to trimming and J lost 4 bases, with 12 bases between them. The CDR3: CASSFTGWRETQYF. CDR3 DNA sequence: TGCGCCAGCAGCTTTACAGGGTGGCGAGAGACCCAGTACTTC.

CDR3 protein: CASSYSGGIQYF. The CDR3 DNA reads as TGTGCCAGCAGTTACTCTGGTGGCATTCAGTACTTC. The rearrangement joins TRBV6-2 or TRBV6-3 to TRBJ2-7; no firm D call. The better agreement between TRBJ2-4 and the DNA end casts doubt on the J call. Germline lookup yields CDR1 MNHEY and CDR2 SVGEGT. The CDR3 length is 12 residues.

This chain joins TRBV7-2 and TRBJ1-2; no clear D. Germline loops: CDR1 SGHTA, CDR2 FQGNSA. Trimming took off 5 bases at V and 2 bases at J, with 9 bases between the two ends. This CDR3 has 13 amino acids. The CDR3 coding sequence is TGTGCCAGCAGCAATAGGGCAAACTATGGCTACACCTTC. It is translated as CASSNRANYGYTF.

CDR3 in amino acids: CSASPPSSGRNEQYF. In DNA, the CDR3 is TGCAGTGCTAGTCCCCCGTCTAGCGGGAGAAATGAGCAGTACTTC. The V gene is TRBV20-1, the J gene TRBJ2-5; 10 bases are shared with TRBD2. The trim removed 3 bases at V and 11 bases at J, leaving 15 bases unmatched. In germline, CDR1 is DFQATT, CDR2 SNEGSKA (reference sequence). This CDR3 has 15 amino acids.

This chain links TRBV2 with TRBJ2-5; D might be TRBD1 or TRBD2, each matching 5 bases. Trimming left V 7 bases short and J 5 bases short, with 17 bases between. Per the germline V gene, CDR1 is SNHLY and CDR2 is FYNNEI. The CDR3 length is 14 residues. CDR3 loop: CASTPGREWETQYF. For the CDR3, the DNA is TGTGCCAGCACCCCTGGCAGGGAGTGGGAGACCCAGTACTTC.